This T cell receptor beta chain was captured in a study of human T cells and chemical hapten exposure. Broader study findings: Significantly more large CDR3 similarity clusters arose among expanded TCRs than among controls. Counts of TCRs expanded at PT1 correlated positively with patch test score. High-frequency TCRs, those above 1 in 1000, stayed the same after DPC sensitization.

V shed 0 bases and J 4 bases; nucleotides not matched to a gene: 6. The CDR3 runs to 16 residues. CDR1 and CDR2 (germline): PRHDT, FYEKMQ (reference sequence). Time point meaning: patch test 1, 2 weeks after DPC sensitization. Sample treatment: therapeutic diphenylcyclopropenone sensitization with weekly scalp DPC. As concerns this clonotype: Its cognate antigen is unknown.

In the original analysis: With a range of 23,224 to 690,600, the median per sample was around 97,000 TCRs. MiXCR, applied by TCRdb to the RACE reads, yields one record per CDR3 protein. V and J calls and clone size were set by TCRdb, not the authors. The sample lists tens of thousands of distinct CDR3 sequences, more than 9% occurring once. This sequence originates from a man aged 35 to 55 with alopecia areata. Some clones in this sample may be carry-over from other donors' samples. This chain links TRBV13 with TRBJ2-3; 8 positions match TRBD2. Sequencing used whole blood, obtained in connection with sensitization to the hapten diphenylcyclopropenone (DPC). CDR3 nucleotides: TGTGCCAGCAGCTTAGGCAGCGGGAGAGGGGCAGATACGCAGTATTTT. Translation: CASSLGSGRGADTQYF.